This entry lists 15 T cell receptor beta chains sequenced from one sample in a study of Ad26.COV2.S vaccination and SARS-CoV-2 variants. Treatment of the sample: over 15 received Ad26.COV2.S at low or high dose, single or two shots; about five received placebo; per-sample allocation not given. After the first vaccine or placebo injection, samples were drawn on day 63. Data came from immunoSEQ multiplex PCR; TCRdb stores just in-frame clones and leaves some out. The table includes some 350,000 clones, 85% to 90% detected once. Material: peripheral blood, obtained in a trial of Ad26.COV2.S vaccine versus placebo. The receptor source for this set is a person aged 18 to 65 who received the Ad26.COV2.S COVID-19 vaccine or a placebo.

The chain carries TRBV3-1 (or the pseudogene TRBV3-2) and TRBJ2-5; no clear D gene. Germline CDR1 and CDR2: LGHDT and YNNKEL (reference sequence). Trimming cost V 5 bases and J 4 bases, with 8 bases left between them. The CDR3 consists of 12 residues. In DNA, the CDR3 is TGTGCCAGCAGCTGGTGGGGAGAGACCCAGTACTTC. It specifies CASSWWGETQYF.

This rearrangement joins TRBV3-1 (or the pseudogene TRBV3-2) to TRBJ1-4, with a tentative D call TRBD1 (5 bases). Between the trimmed V and J ends, which lost 3 bases and 5 bases, there was a span of 13 bases. CDR1 is LGHDT and CDR2 is YNNKEL in the germline V gene (reference sequence). This CDR3 spans 15 amino acids. In DNA, the CDR3 is TGTGCCAGCAGCCAGTACCTAGACAGCAATGAAAAACTGTTTTTT. Its protein product is CASSQYLDSNEKLFF.

This clone was counted only a few times. This chain joins TRBV7-2 and TRBJ1-5; D ambiguous. Deletions cut 5 bases from V and 6 bases from J, with 11 bases between. CDR3 length: 13 residues. Germline V gene sequence: CDR1 SGHTA, CDR2 FQGNSA. CDR3 sequence (DNA): TGTGCCAGCAGCCGTTCCCCGGGTCAGCCCCAGCATTTT. Translating it yields CASSRSPGQPQHF.

The chain employs TRBV13 and TRBJ1-6, with TRBD1 matching over 7 bases. The CDR3 consists of 14 residues. The trim removed 7 bases at V and 7 bases at J, leaving 7 bases unmatched. The germline V gene has CDR1 PRHDT and CDR2 FYEKMQ (reference sequence). The CDR3 loop is CASKNRGSNSPLHF. The CDR3 DNA reads as TGTGCCAGCAAAAACAGGGGATCCAATTCACCCCTCCACTTT.

The chain links TRBV9 to TRBJ2-1; D is unclear. The CDR3 consists of 14 residues. Looked up from germline, CDR1 is SGDLS and CDR2 is YYNGEE. The germline V and J ends were trimmed by 0 bases and 7 bases, with 11 bases remaining between them. Here the CDR3 reads CASSVALNSNEQFF. CDR3 sequence (DNA): TGTGCCAGCAGCGTAGCCCTAAACTCGAATGAGCAGTTCTTC.

The chain carries TRBV6-2 or TRBV6-3 and TRBJ1-5, with 8 nucleotides matching TRBD1. CDR3 length equals 17 residues. Germline loops: CDR1 MNHEY, CDR2 SVGEGT. The V segment lost 5 bases and the J segment 9 bases; nucleotides outside the gene matches: 18. The CDR3 DNA follows: TGTGCCAGCAGTCCCTGGACAGGGCGTAGCGCCTTCGGGCCCCAGCATTTT. Its translation: CASSPWTGRSAFGPQHF.

V is TRBV4-1 and J is TRBJ1-5; the match to TRBD1 covers 8 bases. V shed 3 bases and J 5 bases; nucleotides not matched to a gene: 12. Germline CDR1 reads MGHRA; CDR2 reads YSYEKL. This CDR3 is built from 17 residues. CDR3 amino acids: CASSHTLQGEVYQPQHF. In DNA, the CDR3 is TGCGCCAGCAGCCATACCTTACAGGGGGAAGTTTATCAGCCCCAGCATTTT.

This chain joins TRBV18 and TRBJ1-2; D call uncertain. From germline, CDR1 is KGHSH and CDR2 LQKENI. This CDR3 region has 14 residues. V was trimmed by 0 bases and J by 4 bases, leaving 9 bases between them. The CDR3 nucleotides are TGTGCCAGCTCACCACCCGAAGACCCCTATGGCTACACCTTC. Translating it yields CASSPPEDPYGYTF.

A few counts support this clone. The same CDR3 also results from other DNA sequences found in this sample. The rearrangement joins TRBV4-3 to TRBJ1-2; D gene unclear. The CDR3 length is 14 residues. The germline gives CDR1 LGHNA, CDR2 YSLEER. Trimming removed 1 base from V and 1 base from J, with 7 bases in between. This CDR3 is CASSQGTGNYGYTF. The DNA for the CDR3 is TGCGCCAGCAGCCAAGGGACTGGTAACTATGGCTACACCTTC.

This chain uses TRBV15 with TRBJ2-1, with D unclear. The CDR3 extends over 14 amino acids. Germline CDR1 LNHNV, CDR2 YYDKDF (reference sequence). V lost 0 bases to trimming and J lost 7 bases, with 10 bases between them. The CDR3 spells CATSREEVYNEQFF. DNA for the CDR3: TGTGCCACCAGCAGAGAAGAAGTCTATAATGAGCAGTTCTTC.

The CDR3 loop is CASSVEGSQPQHF. The DNA for the CDR3 is TGTGCCAGCAGTGTCGAAGGGAGTCAGCCCCAGCATTTT. The gene calls are TRBV2 and TRBJ1-5; D unresolved. V was shortened by 4 bases and J by 6 bases, with 10 bases between the two germline ends. This CDR3 region has 13 residues. Germline CDR1 is SNHLY and CDR2 is FYNNEI.

This clone was seen a handful of times. The same CDR3 also results from other DNA sequences found in this sample. The V and J genes are TRBV12-3 or TRBV12-4 and TRBJ2-6; no clear D gene. CDR3 length: 12 residues. V lost 6 bases, J lost 0 bases, and 0 bases lay in between. The CDR3 DNA reads TGTGCCAGCAGCTCTGGGGCCAACGTCCTGACTTTC. Protein product: CASSSGANVLTF.

The rearrangement links TRBV5-6 to TRBJ1-2, with D perhaps matching TRBD1 (6 bases). Germline CDR1 reads SGHDT; CDR2 reads YYEEEE. This CDR3 has 15 residues. V lost 4 bases, J lost 8 bases, and 21 bases lay in between. The CDR3 region is CASSTTVWGAGGYTF. CDR3 nucleotide sequence: TGTGCCAGCAGCACTACAGTTTGGGGGGCTGGAGGCTACACCTTC. Filled out from reference TRBV5-6 and TRBJ1-2, the complete variable domain reads DAGVTQSPTHLIKTRGQQVTLRCSPKSGHDTVSWYQQALGQGPQFIFQYYEEEERQRGNFPDRFSGHQFPNYSSELNVNALLLGDSALYLCASSTTVWGAGGYTFGSGTRLTVV.

The rearrangement links TRBV2 to TRBJ2-5; D is unclear. CDR3 size: 15 residues. CDR1 and CDR2 from the germline V gene are SNHLY and FYNNEI. The V and J ends lost 5 bases and 5 bases respectively, with 18 bases between them. CDR3 loop: CASSPHLDVSETQYF. CDR3 sequence (DNA): TGTGCCAGCAGTCCCCACTTAGACGTGTCCGAGACCCAGTACTTC.

V usage is TRBV6-2 or TRBV6-3 and J usage is TRBJ1-5; the D gene is possibly TRBD1 (5 bases). Germline V lookup: CDR1 MNHEY, CDR2 SVGEGT. V lost 5 bases, J lost 6 bases, and 14 bases lay in between. This CDR3 is 14 amino acids long. The CDR3 here is CASSRGGGGQPQHF. The CDR3, as DNA: TGTGCCAGCAGTCGCGGGGGAGGCGGTCAGCCCCAGCATTTT.